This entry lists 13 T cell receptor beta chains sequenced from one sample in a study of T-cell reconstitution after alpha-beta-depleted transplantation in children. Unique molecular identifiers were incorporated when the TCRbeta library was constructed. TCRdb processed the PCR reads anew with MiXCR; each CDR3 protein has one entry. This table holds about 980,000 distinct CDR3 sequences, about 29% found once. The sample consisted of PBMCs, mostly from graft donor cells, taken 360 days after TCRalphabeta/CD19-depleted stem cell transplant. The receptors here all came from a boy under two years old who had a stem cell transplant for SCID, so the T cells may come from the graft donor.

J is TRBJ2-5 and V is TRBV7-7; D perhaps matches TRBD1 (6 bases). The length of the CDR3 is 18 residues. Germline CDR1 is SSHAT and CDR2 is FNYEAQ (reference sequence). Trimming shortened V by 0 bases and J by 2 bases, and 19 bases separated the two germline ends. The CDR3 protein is CASSLARKVGAKQETQYF. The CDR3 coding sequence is TGTGCCAGCAGCTTAGCCAGAAAAGTGGGGGCCAAACAAGAGACCCAGTACTTC.

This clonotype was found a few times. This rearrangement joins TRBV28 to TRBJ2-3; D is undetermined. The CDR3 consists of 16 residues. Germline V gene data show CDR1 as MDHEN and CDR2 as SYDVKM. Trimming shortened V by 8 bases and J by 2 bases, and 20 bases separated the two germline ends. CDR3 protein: CASAYHRSFPTDTQYF. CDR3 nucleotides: TGTGCCAGCGCTTACCATCGGAGCTTCCCCACAGATACGCAGTATTTT.

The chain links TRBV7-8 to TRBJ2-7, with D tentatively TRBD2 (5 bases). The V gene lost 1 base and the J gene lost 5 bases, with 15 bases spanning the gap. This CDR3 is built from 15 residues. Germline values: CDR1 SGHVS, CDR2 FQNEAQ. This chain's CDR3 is CASSLVPGVVHEQYF. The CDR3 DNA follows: TGTGCCAGCAGCTTAGTTCCCGGGGTTGTCCACGAGCAGTACTTC.

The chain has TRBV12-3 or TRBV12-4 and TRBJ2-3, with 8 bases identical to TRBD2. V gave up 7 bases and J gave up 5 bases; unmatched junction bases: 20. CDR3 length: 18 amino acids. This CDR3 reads CASIPSGGDPLMEDTQYF. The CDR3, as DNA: TGTGCCAGCATACCCAGCGGGGGAGACCCACTGATGGAAGATACGCAGTATTTT.

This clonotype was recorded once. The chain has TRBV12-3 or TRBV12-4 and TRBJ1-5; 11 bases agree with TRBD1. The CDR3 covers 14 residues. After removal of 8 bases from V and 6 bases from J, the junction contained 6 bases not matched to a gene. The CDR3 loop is CASAGQGGTQPQHF. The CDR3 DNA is TGTGCCAGCGCGGGACAGGGGGGAACTCAGCCCCAGCATTTT.

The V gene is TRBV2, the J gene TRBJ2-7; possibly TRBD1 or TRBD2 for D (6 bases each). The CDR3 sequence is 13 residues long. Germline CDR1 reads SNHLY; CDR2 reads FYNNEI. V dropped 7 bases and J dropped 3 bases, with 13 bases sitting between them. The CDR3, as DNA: TGTGCCAGCAAGGGGGGCGAAATCTACGAGCAGTACTTC. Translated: CASKGGEIYEQYF.

Here the CDR3 DNA reads TGCAGTGCTTTGGACCAGGATAACATTCAGTACTTC. Encoded protein: CSALDQDNIQYF. The chain employs TRBV20-1 and TRBJ2-4; the D is unclear. V was shortened by 5 bases and J by 7 bases, with 12 bases between the two germline ends. The germline gives CDR1 DFQATT, CDR2 SNEGSKA (reference sequence). The CDR3 loop spans 12 amino acids.

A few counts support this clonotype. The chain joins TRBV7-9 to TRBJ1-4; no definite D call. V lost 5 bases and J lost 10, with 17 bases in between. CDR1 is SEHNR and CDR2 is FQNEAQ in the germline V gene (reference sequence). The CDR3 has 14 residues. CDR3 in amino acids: CASSTGPTNGKLFF. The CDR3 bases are TGTGCCAGCAGCACCGGGCCGACTAACGGAAAACTGTTTTTT.

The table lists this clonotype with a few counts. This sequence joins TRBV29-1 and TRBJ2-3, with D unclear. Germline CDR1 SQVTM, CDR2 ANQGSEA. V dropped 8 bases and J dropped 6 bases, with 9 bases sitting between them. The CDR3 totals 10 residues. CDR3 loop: CSHHRDTQYF. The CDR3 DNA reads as TGCAGCCACCACCGTGATACGCAGTATTTT.

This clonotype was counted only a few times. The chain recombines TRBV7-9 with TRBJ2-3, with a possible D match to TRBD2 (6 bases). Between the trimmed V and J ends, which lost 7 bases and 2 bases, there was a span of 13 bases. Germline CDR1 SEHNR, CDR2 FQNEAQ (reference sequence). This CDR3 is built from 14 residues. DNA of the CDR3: TGTGCCAGCATTGGAGGGGTCCCCACAGATACGCAGTATTTT. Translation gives CASIGGVPTDTQYF.

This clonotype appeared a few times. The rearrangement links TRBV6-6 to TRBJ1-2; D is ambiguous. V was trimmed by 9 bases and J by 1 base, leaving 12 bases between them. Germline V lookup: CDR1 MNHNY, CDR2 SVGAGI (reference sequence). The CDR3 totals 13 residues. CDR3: CASKEQDNYGYTF. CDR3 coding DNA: TGTGCCAGTAAGGAGCAGGATAACTATGGCTACACCTTC.

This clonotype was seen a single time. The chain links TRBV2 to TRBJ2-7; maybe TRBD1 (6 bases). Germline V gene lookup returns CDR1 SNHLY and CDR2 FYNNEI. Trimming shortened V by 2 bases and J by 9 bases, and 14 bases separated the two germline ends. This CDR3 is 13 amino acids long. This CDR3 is CASSESQGRSQYF. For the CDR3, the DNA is TGTGCCAGCAGTGAATCCCAGGGGCGGTCGCAGTACTTC.

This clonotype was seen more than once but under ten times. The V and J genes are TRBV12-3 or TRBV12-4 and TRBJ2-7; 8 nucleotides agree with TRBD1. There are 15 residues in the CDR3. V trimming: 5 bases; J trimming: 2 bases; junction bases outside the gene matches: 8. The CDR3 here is CASSIRTGSPYEQYF. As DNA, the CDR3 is TGTGCCAGCAGTATTCGGACAGGGAGCCCCTACGAGCAGTACTTC.